This T cell receptor beta chain was sequenced in a study of T cell changes during pregnancy in multiple sclerosis. The CDR3 spans 11 residues. Germline values: CDR1 SEHNR, CDR2 FQNEAQ (reference sequence). Trimming took 5 bases from V and 6 from J, leaving 8 bases between them. Using immunoSEQ multiplex PCR, the repertoire was profiled, and TCRdb retains in-frame clones only, with some absent. The sample lists some 97,000 clones; over 85% were seen once. This sequence joins TRBV7-9 and TRBJ2-7, with D possibly being TRBD1 (5 bases). The origin of this receptor is a female donor with multiple sclerosis, enrolled in a pregnancy study. The source was peripheral blood, collected in the second trimester of pregnancy. The CDR3 sequence: CASSLGAEQYF. The CDR3 DNA reads TGTGCCAGCAGCCTAGGGGCCGAGCAGTACTTC.